Listed below are T cell receptor beta chains from one sample, sequenced in a study of T cell changes during pregnancy in multiple sclerosis. The method was immunoSEQ multiplex PCR; TCRdb's version includes in-frame clones alone and lacks a portion of them. The repertoire has about 120,000 clones, over 85% of them found once; the top ten carry under 7%. The sequences come from peripheral blood, collected before pregnancy. All receptors derive from a female donor with multiple sclerosis, enrolled in a pregnancy study. Both conserved end residues are part of each CDR3. Fields, in order: J gene, CDR3 length, D gene, clone size, V gene, CDR3 protein, CDR3 DNA. D genes are given only for firm matches. Size is omitted from some rows. Given values are once, few, many or a class for expanded clones.

>TRBJ1-1|13|-|-|TRBV5-1
CASSLAGETEAFF
TGCGCCAGCAGCTTGGCCGGTGAAACTGAAGCTTTCTTT
>TRBJ1-2|16|-|once|TRBV27
CASSFAPLATNYGYTF
TGTGCCAGCAGTTTCGCCCCTTTAGCGACCAACTATGGCTACACCTTC
>TRBJ1-4|13|-|-|TRBV19
CASRRATNEKLFF
TGTGCCAGCAGGAGGGCAACTAATGAAAAACTGTTTTTT
>TRBJ2-7|12|-|-|TRBV18
CASSPRVYEQYF
TGTGCCAGCTCCCCCCGGGTGTACGAGCAGTACTTC
>TRBJ2-7|12|TRBD2|-|TRBV30
CASAGGPYEQYF
TGTGCCTCAGCGGGGGGGCCTTACGAGCAGTACTTC
>TRBJ2-1|16|TRBD1|-|TRBV7-6
CASSPGTGNVHNEQFF
TGTGCCAGCAGCCCGGGGACAGGGAACGTCCACAATGAGCAGTTCTTC
>TRBJ2-7|15|TRBD1|-|TRBV6-1
CASRFTGTGSNEQYF
TGTGCCAGCAGATTCACCGGGACAGGATCCAACGAGCAGTACTTC
>TRBJ2-1|19|TRBD2|once|TRBV5-1
CASTLSIRGMEAGGHEQFF
TGCGCCAGCACCTTAAGCATACGGGGCATGGAAGCGGGAGGGCATGAGCAGTTCTTC
>TRBJ2-5|16|TRBD1|-|TRBV7-9
CASSPPQGAVRETQYF
TGTGCCAGCAGCCCCCCCCAGGGGGCTGTTAGGGAGACCCAGTACTTC
>TRBJ1-2|14|-|-|TRBV28
CASSFLYSNYGYTF
TGTGCCAGCAGTTTTCTTTACTCTAACTATGGCTACACCTTC
>TRBJ1-4|13|-|-|TRBV28
CASSGGTNEKLFF
TGTGCCAGCAGCGGAGGGACGAATGAAAAACTGTTTTTT
>TRBJ1-3|15|-|-|TRBV6-6
CASTDPGNRGNTIYF
TGTGCCAGCACCGACCCCGGAAACAGGGGAAACACCATATATTTT
>TRBJ1-2|15|TRBD1|-|TRBV5-1
CASSSWDRTNYGYTF
TGCGCCAGCAGCTCCTGGGACAGAACTAACTATGGCTACACCTTC
>TRBJ2-3|14|-|-|TRBV9
CASSVDVGADTQYF
TGTGCCAGCAGCGTTGATGTAGGGGCAGATACGCAGTATTTT
>TRBJ2-7|14|-|-|TRBV5-5
CASSPGTPDYEQYF
TGTGCCAGCAGCCCCGGGACACCAGATTACGAGCAGTACTTC
>TRBJ2-5|16|TRBD2|-|TRBV19
CASSTLAGGAGETQYF
TGTGCCAGTAGTACCTTAGCGGGGGGAGCAGGGGAGACCCAGTACTTC
>TRBJ2-3|13|-|-|TRBV14
CASRDSGVRTQYF
TGTGCCAGCAGGGACTCAGGAGTGCGTACGCAGTATTTT
>TRBJ1-1|13|-|-|TRBV5-1
CASSFLQNTEAFF
TGCGCCAGCAGCTTCTTACAGAACACTGAAGCTTTCTTT
>TRBJ2-5|15|-|-|TRBV7-3
CASSLRGGAGETQYF
TGTGCCAGCAGCTTAAGGGGGGGGGCCGGGGAGACCCAGTACTTC
>TRBJ1-4|14|TRBD1|-|TRBV28
CASTRQGAHEKLFF
TGTGCCAGCACCAGACAGGGGGCGCATGAAAAACTGTTTTTT
>TRBJ1-1|14|-|once|TRBV29-1
CSVRPGGPNTEAFF
TGCAGCGTTCGCCCGGGGGGGCCGAACACTGAAGCTTTCTTT
>TRBJ2-1|19|TRBD2|-|TRBV19
CASSTLIQTSGSRYNEQFF
TGTGCCAGTAGTACCCTCATCCAGACTAGCGGGAGTAGGTACAATGAGCAGTTCTTC
>TRBJ2-2|15|TRBD1|-|TRBV11-1
CASSHRDRETGELFF
TGTGCCAGCAGTCACCGGGACAGGGAAACCGGGGAGCTGTTTTTT
>TRBJ2-1|15|TRBD2|-|TRBV7-9
CASSLEGLATNEQFF
TGTGCCAGCAGCTTAGAGGGACTAGCTACTAATGAGCAGTTCTTC
>TRBJ1-2|15|-|-|TRBV5-1
CASSLEPAANYGYTF
TGCGCCAGCAGCTTGGAGCCGGCGGCTAACTATGGCTACACCTTC
>TRBJ2-1|17|TRBD2|-|TRBV7-8
CASSLTSGRASYNEQFF
TGTGCCAGCAGCTTGACTAGCGGGAGGGCGTCCTACAATGAGCAGTTCTTC
>TRBJ2-1|12|-|once|TRBV5-1
CASSLKGAEQFF
TGCGCCAGCAGCTTGAAAGGGGCTGAGCAGTTCTTC
>TRBJ1-6|15|-|-|TRBV6-6
CASSPSRAGNSPLHF
TGTGCCAGCAGCCCATCCAGGGCGGGGAATTCACCCCTCCACTTT
>TRBJ2-1|15|TRBD2|-|TRBV6-1
CASTLSGRGSNEQFF
TGTGCCAGCACTCTTAGCGGGAGGGGTTCTAATGAGCAGTTCTTC
>TRBJ1-2|14|-|-|TRBV7-9
CASSLGESNYGYTF
TGTGCCAGCAGCTTAGGAGAATCCAACTATGGCTACACCTTC
>TRBJ2-1|11|-|-|TRBV6-1
CASSESIEQFF
TGTGCCAGCAGTGAGAGCATTGAGCAGTTCTTC
>TRBJ1-5|13|-|-|TRBV27
CASSLQGIQPQHF
TGTGCCAGCAGTCTCCAGGGGATCCAGCCCCAGCATTTT
>TRBJ1-2|17|-|once|TRBV28
CASSLLGRLGKDYGYTF
TGTGCCAGCAGTTTATTAGGCAGGCTCGGGAAGGACTATGGCTACACCTTC
>TRBJ2-7|12|TRBD1|-|TRBV30
CACETGRREQYF
TGTGCCTGTGAGACAGGGCGGAGGGAGCAGTACTTC
>TRBJ1-6|18|-|-|TRBV16
CASSQLAGARGNNSPLHF
TGTGCCAGCAGCCAATTGGCGGGGGCTCGGGGGAATAATTCACCCCTCCACTTT
>TRBJ2-7|16|-|-|TRBV7-9
CASSRGLWASSYEQYF
TGTGCCAGCAGCCGAGGACTGTGGGCTAGCTCCTACGAGCAGTACTTC
>TRBJ2-7|12|-|-|TRBV11-1
CASSSTTYEQYF
TGTGCCAGCAGCTCGACTACCTACGAGCAGTACTTC
>TRBJ2-6|15|TRBD1|once|TRBV6-6
CASRPDRAGANVLTF
TGTGCCAGCAGGCCGGACAGGGCCGGGGCCAACGTCCTGACTTTC
>TRBJ2-3|15|TRBD1|-|TRBV11-1
CASSPDDRGTDTQYF
TGTGCCAGCAGCCCAGACGACAGGGGCACAGATACGCAGTATTTT
>TRBJ2-4|15|TRBD1|-|TRBV28
CASSGTDVAKNIQYF
TGTGCCAGCAGCGGGACAGATGTAGCCAAAAACATTCAGTACTTC
>TRBJ2-2|13|-|-|TRBV2
CASSSQGTGELFF
TGTGCCAGCAGTTCTCAGGGGACCGGGGAGCTGTTTTTT
>TRBJ2-1|16|TRBD2|-|TRBV28
CASSRTSGSSYNEQFF
TGTGCCAGCAGTAGGACTAGCGGGAGCTCCTACAATGAGCAGTTCTTC
>TRBJ2-2|16|TRBD2|-|TRBV27
CASSPRLAGFTGELFF
TGTGCCAGCAGTCCCCGACTAGCGGGGTTCACCGGGGAGCTGTTTTTT
>TRBJ2-1|14|TRBD1|-|TRBV7-9
CASSRDRAYNEQFF
TGTGCCAGCAGCCGGGACAGGGCCTACAATGAGCAGTTCTTC
>TRBJ2-3|15|TRBD2|-|TRBV7-2
CASSLRIAGTDTQYF
TGTGCCAGCAGCTTAAGGATAGCGGGGACAGATACGCAGTATTTT
>TRBJ2-7|14|-|-|TRBV5-3
CARSSLDSSGEQYF
TGTGCCAGAAGCTCCCTAGACAGCTCGGGCGAGCAGTACTTC
>TRBJ1-2|14|TRBD1|-|TRBV30
CAWIGQGSNYGYTF
TGTGCCTGGATCGGACAGGGAAGTAACTATGGCTACACCTTC
>TRBJ1-5|17|TRBD1|-|TRBV18
CASSSGATGQGNQPQHF
TGTGCCAGCTCATCAGGGGCAACGGGACAGGGAAATCAGCCCCAGCATTTT
>TRBJ1-4|13|-|-|TRBV18
CASSPTNREQLFF
TGTGCCAGCTCACCAACCAACAGGGAACAACTGTTTTTT
>TRBJ2-3|18|-|few|TRBV7-2
CASSPSSIQRASTDTQYF
TGTGCCAGCAGTCCCTCCTCTATCCAGCGGGCGTCGACAGATACGCAGTATTTT
>TRBJ2-2|12|-|once|TRBV5-6
CASSASPAGLFF
TGTGCCAGCAGCGCAAGTCCGGCGGGTCTGTTTTTT
>TRBJ1-1|15|-|-|TRBV6-1
CAGRTALAMNTEAFF
TGTGCCGGCCGAACAGCCCTGGCCATGAACACTGAAGCTTTCTTT
>TRBJ2-1|20|TRBD2|-|TRBV9
CASSVDPRGSGGSFYNEQFF
TGTGCCAGCAGCGTAGATCCGAGGGGCAGCGGGGGGTCCTTTTACAATGAGCAGTTCTTC